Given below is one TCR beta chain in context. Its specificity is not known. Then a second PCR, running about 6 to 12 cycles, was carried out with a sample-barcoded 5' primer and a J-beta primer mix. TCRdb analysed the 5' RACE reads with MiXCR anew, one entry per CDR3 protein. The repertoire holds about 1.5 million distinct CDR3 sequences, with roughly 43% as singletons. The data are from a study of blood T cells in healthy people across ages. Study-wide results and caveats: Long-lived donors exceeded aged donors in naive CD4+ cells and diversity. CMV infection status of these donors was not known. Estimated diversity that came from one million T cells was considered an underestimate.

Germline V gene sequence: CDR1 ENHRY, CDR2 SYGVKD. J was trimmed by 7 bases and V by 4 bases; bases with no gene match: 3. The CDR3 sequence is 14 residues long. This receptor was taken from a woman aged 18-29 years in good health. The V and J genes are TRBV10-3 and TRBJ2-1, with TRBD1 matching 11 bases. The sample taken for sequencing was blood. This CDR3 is CAISGGTGGNEQFF. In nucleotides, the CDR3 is TGTGCCATCAGTGGCGGGACAGGGGGTAATGAGCAGTTCTTC.